What follows is one T cell receptor beta chain and its context. These data are taken from a study of T cell responses to AZD1222 COVID-19 vaccine. TCRdb's copy holds only in-frame clones and misses some; the assay was immunoSEQ multiplex PCR. The table has 75,000 to 90,000 clones, around nine tenths seen once. This TCR was sampled from an adult in good health. The specimen was peripheral blood, collected on day 0 of AZD1222 vaccination.

DNA for the CDR3: TGTGCCAGCAGCCCCCGATGGACCTCTGGAAACACCATATATTTT. Protein sequence: CASSPRWTSGNTIYF. This sequence joins TRBV9 and TRBJ1-3; D remains unclear. Per the germline V gene, CDR1 is SGDLS and CDR2 is YYNGEE. V dropped 4 bases and J dropped 0 bases, with 11 bases sitting between them. This CDR3 is built from 15 residues.